Each of the 31 T cell receptor beta chains below was sequenced from the same sample in a study of cytomegalovirus exposure and HLA in healthy donors. It was with 60 Vbeta and 13 Jbeta primers that the PCR ran. The repertoire was sequenced with immunoSEQ multiplex PCR; TCRdb's copy has only in-frame clones and lacks some. The sample lists roughly 51,000 clones; about four fifths were seen once. The sample was PBMCs. These receptors originate from a boy younger than 18 in good health and CMV-seropositive.

V is TRBV19 and J is TRBJ2-2, with D perhaps TRBD2 (7 bases). Trimming took 2 bases from V and 6 from J, leaving 16 bases between them. In germline, CDR1 is LNHDA, CDR2 SQIVND (reference sequence). The CDR3 runs to 16 residues. The CDR3 is CASSIYGGGVSGELFF. The DNA for the CDR3 is TGTGCCAGTAGTATATATGGGGGGGGCGTATCCGGGGAGCTGTTTTTT.

The chain links TRBV6-1 to TRBJ2-7, with 8 positions matching TRBD1. Germline V CDR1 and CDR2: MNHNS, SASEGT. The CDR3 totals 15 residues. V shed 6 bases, J shed 4 bases, and the junction held 11 bases outside the gene matches. In DNA, the CDR3 is TGTGCCAGCAGGGAGGGTATGGGACAGGAGTACGAGCAGTACTTC. Its protein product is CASREGMGQEYEQYF.

The chain employs TRBV9 and TRBJ2-1; 8 nucleotides align to TRBD1. V shed 0 bases and J 7 bases; nucleotides not matched to a gene: 3. The CDR3 contains 14 residues. Germline lookup yields CDR1 SGDLS and CDR2 YYNGEE. The CDR3 DNA is TGTGCCAGCAGCGTAGGGACAGGGCTGAATGAGCAGTTCTTC. It yields the protein CASSVGTGLNEQFF.

The chain couples TRBV6-6 to TRBJ1-2, with D tentatively TRBD1 (5 bases). Looked up from germline, CDR1 is MNHNY and CDR2 is SVGAGI (reference sequence). Between the trimmed V and J ends, which lost 2 bases and 2 bases, there was a span of 9 bases. This CDR3 has 14 amino acids. CDR3 nucleotide sequence: TGTGCCAGCAGTTACCACCCAGGGAACTATGGCTACACCTTC. Protein: CASSYHPGNYGYTF.

J is TRBJ2-7 and V is TRBV18, with D unresolved. The V end was cut by 3 bases, the J end by 1 base, with 10 bases between. The CDR3 runs 14 residues. Germline values: CDR1 KGHSH, CDR2 LQKENI. The CDR3 is CASSPTRISYEQYF. The CDR3 DNA reads as TGTGCCAGCTCACCTACCAGGATTTCCTACGAGCAGTACTTC.

The chain employs TRBV5-1 and TRBJ1-1; D not certain. The V end lost 0 bases, the J end lost 1 base, and 7 bases lay between the germline ends. Germline loops: CDR1 SGHRS, CDR2 YFSETQ. This CDR3 region has 14 residues. CDR3 protein: CASSLEAGNTEAFF. CDR3 DNA: TGCGCCAGCAGCTTGGAGGCAGGGAACACTGAAGCTTTCTTT.

The chain recombines TRBV10-3 with TRBJ2-7; D perhaps matches TRBD1 (5 bases). The germline V and J ends were trimmed by 10 bases and 0 bases, with 25 bases remaining between them. The germline V gene encodes CDR1 ENHRY and CDR2 SYGVKD. The CDR3 sequence is 17 residues long. Here the CDR3 reads CATTPLQRGANSYEQYF. CDR3 sequence (DNA): TGTGCCACCACGCCCCTCCAAAGGGGCGCAAACTCCTACGAGCAGTACTTC.

The chain joins TRBV5-1 to TRBJ2-5, with 8 bases aligning to TRBD1. V lost 5 bases to trimming and J lost 4 bases; unmatched junction nucleotides: 10. Germline values: CDR1 SGHRS, CDR2 YFSETQ. CDR3 length equals 15 residues. CDR3 sequence reads: CASRPGQALRETQYF. In DNA form, the CDR3 reads TGCGCCAGCAGACCGGGACAGGCGTTACGAGAGACCCAGTACTTC.

The chain employs TRBV5-4 and TRBJ2-7, with D perhaps TRBD1 (5 bases). V was shortened by 3 bases and J by 5 bases, with 9 bases between the two germline ends. The CDR3 totals 12 residues. Germline CDR1 is SGHNT and CDR2 is YYREEE (reference sequence). The CDR3 loop reads CASSSGMDEQYF. The DNA of the CDR3 is TGTGCCAGCAGCTCAGGGATGGACGAGCAGTACTTC.

The genes are TRBV4-2 and TRBJ2-7; 7 nucleotides agree with TRBD1. This CDR3 comprises 16 residues. V dropped 2 bases and J dropped 3; count of bases not matched to a gene: 10. The germline V gene has CDR1 LGHNA and CDR2 YNFKEQ. For the CDR3, the DNA is TGTGCCAGCAGCCAACAGGGGGTGGGGGCTGGCTACGAGCAGTACTTC. Its protein is CASSQQGVGAGYEQYF.

The chain employs TRBV5-1 and TRBJ2-3, with TRBD2 identical over 9 bases. CDR1 and CDR2 from the germline V gene are SGHRS and YFSETQ. With 4 bases clipped from V and 5 bases from J, the junction kept 8 bases outside the gene matches. This CDR3 comprises 15 residues. The CDR3 reads CASSPSGGTIDTQYF. For the CDR3, the DNA is TGCGCCAGCAGCCCAAGCGGGGGGACGATAGATACGCAGTATTTT. Together with reference TRBV5-1 and TRBJ2-3, the CDR3 gives the full variable domain: KAGVTQTPRYLIKTRGQQVTLSCSPISGHRSVSWYQQTPGQGLQFLFEYFSETQRNKGNFPGRFSGRQFSNSRSEMNVSTLELGDSALYLCASSPSGGTIDTQYFGPGTRLTVL.

This chain links TRBV2 with TRBJ2-2; D may be TRBD1 (5 bases). V lost 8 bases, J lost 2 bases, and 6 bases lay in between. The CDR3 is 12 residues long. Germline lookup yields CDR1 SNHLY and CDR2 FYNNEI. For the CDR3, the DNA is TGTGCCAGCGGGGCCAACACCGGGGAGCTGTTTTTT. Translating it yields CASGANTGELFF.

This chain uses TRBV15 with TRBJ2-1; 12 nucleotides align to TRBD2. Germline values: CDR1 LNHNV, CDR2 YYDKDF (reference sequence). CDR3 size: 19 residues. Unmatched junction bases numbered 19, after V lost 5 bases and J lost 8 bases. The CDR3 is CATSRMFLTASGGAYEQFF. The DNA for the CDR3 is TGTGCCACCAGCCGCATGTTTTTAACGGCTAGCGGGGGGGCGTATGAGCAGTTCTTC. The whole variable domain, filled in from reference TRBV15 and TRBJ2-1, reads DAMVIQNPRYQVTQFGKPVTLSCSQTLNHNVMYWYQQKSSQAPKLLFHYYDKDFNNEADTPDNFQSRRPNTSFCFLDIRSPGLGDTAMYLCATSRMFLTASGGAYEQFFGPGTRLTVL.

The chain couples TRBV27 to TRBJ2-3; D unclear. The CDR3 length is 12 residues. Trimming removed 8 bases from V and 0 bases from J, with 6 bases in between. In germline, CDR1 is MNHEY, CDR2 SMNVEV (reference sequence). CDR3 DNA sequence: TGTGCCAGCTCCAGAAGCACAGATACGCAGTATTTT. Its translation is CASSRSTDTQYF.

V and J are TRBV4-1 and TRBJ2-7; 7 bases map to TRBD2. Germline loops: CDR1 MGHRA, CDR2 YSYEKL. CDR3 length: 14 residues. V lost 4 bases, J lost 5 bases, and 8 bases stayed unmatched. CDR3 protein: CASSLAGGSHEQYF. The CDR3 DNA reads as TGCGCCAGCAGCCTCGCCGGGGGGTCCCACGAGCAGTACTTC.

This chain links TRBV20-1 with TRBJ2-5, with D possibly matching TRBD2 (6 bases). Germline CDR1 and CDR2: DFQATT and SNEGSKA (reference sequence). CDR3 size: 11 residues. V shed 6 bases and J shed 11 bases, with 16 bases lying between them. The CDR3 coding sequence is TGCAGTGCCCTCGGGGTAGCGGAGCAGTACTTC. This encodes CSALGVAEQYF.

The gene calls are TRBV9 and TRBJ1-2; D is uncertain. Trimming pared 0 bases from V and 8 bases from J, leaving 8 bases between. The germline CDR1 and CDR2 sequences are SGDLS and YYNGEE. The CDR3 runs to 12 residues. The CDR3 bases are TGTGCCAGCAGCGTAGGACAATTAGGCTACACCTTC. This encodes CASSVGQLGYTF.

The chain has TRBV5-4 and TRBJ1-1, with 9 bases aligning to TRBD1. V shed 5 bases and J 5 bases; nucleotides not matched to a gene: 10. The CDR3 runs to 15 residues. Germline V gene lookup returns CDR1 SGHNT and CDR2 YYREEE (reference sequence). Here the CDR3 reads CASSLLGTGNTEAFF. The CDR3 DNA follows: TGTGCCAGCAGTCTCCTTGGGACAGGGAATACTGAAGCTTTCTTT. Using reference TRBV5-4 and TRBJ1-1 for the parts outside the CDR3, the full variable domain is ETGVTQSPTHLIKTRGQQVTLRCSSQSGHNTVSWYQQALGQGPQFIFQYYREEENGRGNFPPRFSGLQFPNYSSELNVNALELDDSALYLCASSLLGTGNTEAFFGQGTRLTVV.

V is TRBV19 and J is TRBJ1-6; D unclear. The CDR3 has 14 residues. V was clipped by 3 bases and J by 7 bases, with 10 bases between them. CDR1 LNHDA and CDR2 SQIVND come from the germline V gene (reference sequence). Here the CDR3 DNA reads TGTGCCAGTAGTATGCCCTCCACAAATTCACCCCTCCACTTT. This encodes CASSMPSTNSPLHF.

V usage is TRBV7-9 and J usage is TRBJ2-1, with TRBD1 identical over 7 bases. CDR1 SEHNR and CDR2 FQNEAQ come from the germline V gene (reference sequence). The CDR3 has 16 residues. Trimming at V came to 5 bases and at J to 6 bases, leaving 13 bases not matched to a gene. For the CDR3, the DNA is TGTGCCAGCAGCCCCAGCGACAGGGATAATGGCAATGAGCAGTTCTTC. Amino acids: CASSPSDRDNGNEQFF.

The CDR3 region has the DNA TGTGCCAGCAGTTACAGTAACAGGGTTAAGGGGGGCTACACCTTC. Amino acids: CASSYSNRVKGGYTF. The chain joins TRBV6-5 to TRBJ1-2, with D possibly TRBD1 on 6 matching bases. The CDR3 loop spans 15 amino acids. Germline CDR1 and CDR2: MNHEY and SVGAGI. Between the trimmed V and J ends, which lost 2 bases and 8 bases, there was a span of 18 bases.

On this clone itself: Other DNA sequences in the sample encode the same CDR3. This chain links TRBV27 with TRBJ1-5; D is unresolved. The V gene lost 6 bases and the J gene lost 3 bases, with 21 bases spanning the gap. In germline, CDR1 is MNHEY, CDR2 SMNVEV (reference sequence). The CDR3 length is 17 residues. Here the CDR3 DNA reads TGTGCCAGCAGCGAATACCCGACTATGGGGTCCAATCAGCCCCAGCATTTT. Protein sequence: CASSEYPTMGSNQPQHF.

This CDR3 is CASSSWTEEETQYF. CDR3 DNA sequence: TGTGCCAGCAGCTCCTGGACAGAAGAAGAGACCCAGTACTTC. The chain has TRBV7-2 and TRBJ2-5; D is perhaps TRBD1 (6 bases). CDR1 SGHTA and CDR2 FQGNSA come from the germline V gene. Deletions cut 4 bases from V and 3 bases from J, with 12 bases between. The CDR3 is 14 residues long.

The chain is built from TRBV4-1 and TRBJ1-1; D is uncertain. This CDR3 is 10 amino acids long. Germline CDR1 reads MGHRA; CDR2 reads YSYEKL. The CDR3 sequence is CASLGAEAFF. The CDR3, as DNA: TGCGCTTCCCTAGGAGCGGAAGCTTTCTTT.

This clone was observed a handful of times. The chain combines TRBV20-1 with TRBJ2-7; no definite D call. V was cut by 5 bases and J by 7 bases, with 12 bases left in between. Germline V gives CDR1 DFQATT, CDR2 SNEGSKA (reference sequence). The CDR3 is 11 amino acids. This CDR3 reads CSAWNLGEQYF. The CDR3 DNA reads TGCAGTGCTTGGAACCTCGGGGAGCAGTACTTC.

This rearrangement joins TRBV23-1 to TRBJ1-3; 9 nucleotides align to TRBD1. TRBV23-1 is recorded as an ORF, its role being uncertain. The CDR3 length is 18 residues. The trim removed 0 bases at V and 3 bases at J, leaving 9 bases unmatched. CDR3 sequence reads: CASSQSLDGTGNGNTIYF. CDR3 bases: TGCGCCAGCAGTCAATCCCTAGACGGGACAGGGAATGGAAACACCATATATTTT.

The chain is built from TRBV27 and TRBJ2-5; TRBD1 agrees at 9 bases. TRBJ2-7 explains the end of the DNA better; the J call may be wrong. From germline, CDR1 is MNHEY and CDR2 SMNVEV (reference sequence). The CDR3 has 18 residues. The CDR3 DNA sequence: TGTGCCAGCAGTTTATACGCCGCGGCCGGGACAGGGAGCTACGAGCAGTACTTC. Translated: CASSLYAAAGTGSYEQYF.

This clone appeared a few times. The chain carries TRBV7-2 and TRBJ1-6; D uncertain. Germline CDR1 and CDR2: SGHTA and FQGNSA. Trimming took off 2 bases at V and 10 bases at J, with 6 bases between the two ends. This CDR3 has 12 residues. The DNA of the CDR3 is TGTGCCAGCAGCTTATTGAGGTCACCCCTCCACTTT. Its protein product is CASSLLRSPLHF.

This clone came up once. The chain recombines TRBV15 with TRBJ1-4; perhaps TRBD1 as D (5 bases). Germline CDR1 reads LNHNV; CDR2 reads YYDKDF (reference sequence). The CDR3 covers 14 residues. Trimming removed 5 bases from V and 6 bases from J, with 13 bases in between. CDR3 protein: CATSLEGDDEKLFF. The DNA of the CDR3 is TGTGCCACCAGCCTAGAAGGGGATGATGAAAAACTGTTTTTT.

This chain uses TRBV6-1 with TRBJ2-1, with D uncertain. The CDR3 has 14 amino acids. Trimming left V 0 bases short and J 4 bases short, with 7 bases between. Germline CDR1 is MNHNS and CDR2 is SASEGT. This CDR3 is CASSEAPGYNEQFF. The CDR3 nucleotides read TGTGCCAGCAGTGAAGCCCCCGGGTACAATGAGCAGTTCTTC.

This clone was seen more than once but under ten times. V gene TRBV11-2 combines with J gene TRBJ2-2; D may be TRBD2 (5 bases). Germline V gene sequence: CDR1 SGHAT, CDR2 FQNNGV. The CDR3 is made up of 18 amino acids. Between the trimmed V and J ends, which lost 5 bases and 4 bases, there was a span of 23 bases. CDR3 sequence (DNA): TGTGCCAGCAGCCCTAGGCGGTCGGGGTTCGGGTCCACCGGGGAGCTGTTTTTT. Protein: CASSPRRSGFGSTGELFF.